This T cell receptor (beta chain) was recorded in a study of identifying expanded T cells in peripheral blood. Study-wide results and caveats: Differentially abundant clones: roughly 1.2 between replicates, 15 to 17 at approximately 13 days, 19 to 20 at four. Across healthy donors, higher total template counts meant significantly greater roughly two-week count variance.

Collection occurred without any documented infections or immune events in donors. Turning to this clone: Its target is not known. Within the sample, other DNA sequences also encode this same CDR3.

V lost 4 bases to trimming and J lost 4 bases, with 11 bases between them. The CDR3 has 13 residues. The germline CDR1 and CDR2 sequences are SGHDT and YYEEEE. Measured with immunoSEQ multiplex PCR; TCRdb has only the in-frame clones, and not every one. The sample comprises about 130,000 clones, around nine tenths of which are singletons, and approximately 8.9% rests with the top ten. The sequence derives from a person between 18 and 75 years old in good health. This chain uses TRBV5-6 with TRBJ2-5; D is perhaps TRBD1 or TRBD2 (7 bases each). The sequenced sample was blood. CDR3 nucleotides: TGTGCCAGCAGCCGCAGGGGGGGAGAGACCCAGTACTTC. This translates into CASSRRGGETQYF.